The text below deals with one TCR beta chain. The sample originates from a study of blood T cell repertoires in COVID-19. Germline V gene lookup returns CDR1 LGHDT and CDR2 YNNKEL (reference sequence). The CDR3 has 16 amino acids. The V and J ends lost 2 bases and 4 bases, in that order; junction bases with no gene match: 5. Produced via immunoSEQ multiplex PCR; TCRdb's table is partial and in-frame only. Of around 62,000 clones listed, 88% are singletons. This TCR derives from a woman in her sixties or seventies with COVID-19, enrolled during active disease. Material for sequencing was peripheral blood. The chain links TRBV3-1 (or the pseudogene TRBV3-2) to TRBJ2-1, with TRBD1 matching 10 bases. The CDR3 DNA follows: TGTGCCAGCAGCCAAAGAGGGGACAGGGGATACAATGAGCAGTTCTTC. Its protein product is CASSQRGDRGYNEQFF.